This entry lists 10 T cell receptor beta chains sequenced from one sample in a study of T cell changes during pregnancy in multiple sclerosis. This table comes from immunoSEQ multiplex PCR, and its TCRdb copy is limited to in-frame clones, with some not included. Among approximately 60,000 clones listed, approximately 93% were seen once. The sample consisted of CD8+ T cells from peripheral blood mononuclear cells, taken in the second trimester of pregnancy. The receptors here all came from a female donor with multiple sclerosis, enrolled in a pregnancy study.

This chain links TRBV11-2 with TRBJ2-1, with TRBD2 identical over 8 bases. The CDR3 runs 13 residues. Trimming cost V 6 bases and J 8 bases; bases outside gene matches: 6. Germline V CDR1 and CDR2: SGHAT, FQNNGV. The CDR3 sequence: CASRTGGVYEQFF. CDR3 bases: TGTGCCAGCAGAACCGGGGGGGTCTATGAGCAGTTCTTC.

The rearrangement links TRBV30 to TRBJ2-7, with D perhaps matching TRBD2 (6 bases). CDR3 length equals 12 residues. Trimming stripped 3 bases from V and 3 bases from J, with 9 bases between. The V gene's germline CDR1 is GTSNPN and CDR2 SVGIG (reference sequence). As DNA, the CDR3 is TGTGCCTGGAGCCCGGGGGTCTACGAGCAGTACTTC. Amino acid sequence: CAWSPGVYEQYF.

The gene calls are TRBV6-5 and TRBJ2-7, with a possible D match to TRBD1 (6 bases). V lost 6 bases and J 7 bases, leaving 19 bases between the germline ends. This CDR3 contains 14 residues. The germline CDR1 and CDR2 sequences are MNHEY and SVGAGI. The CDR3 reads CASSPGTRGLEQYF. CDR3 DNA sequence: TGTGCCAGCAGCCCCGGGACACGGGGCTTGGAGCAGTACTTC.

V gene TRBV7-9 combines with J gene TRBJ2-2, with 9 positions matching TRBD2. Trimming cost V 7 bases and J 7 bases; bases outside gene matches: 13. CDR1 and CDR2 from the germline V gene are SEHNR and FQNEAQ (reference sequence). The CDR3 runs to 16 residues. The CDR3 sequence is CASISERGRVHGELFF. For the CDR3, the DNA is TGTGCCAGCATATCCGAGCGCGGGAGGGTCCACGGGGAGCTGTTTTTT.

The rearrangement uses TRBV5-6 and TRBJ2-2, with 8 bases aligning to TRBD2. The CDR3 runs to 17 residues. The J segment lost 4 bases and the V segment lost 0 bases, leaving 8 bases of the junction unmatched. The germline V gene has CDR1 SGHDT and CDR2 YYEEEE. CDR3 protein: CASSLGSAGVGTGELFF. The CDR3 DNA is TGTGCCAGCAGCTTGGGTTCAGCGGGAGTCGGCACCGGGGAGCTGTTTTTT.

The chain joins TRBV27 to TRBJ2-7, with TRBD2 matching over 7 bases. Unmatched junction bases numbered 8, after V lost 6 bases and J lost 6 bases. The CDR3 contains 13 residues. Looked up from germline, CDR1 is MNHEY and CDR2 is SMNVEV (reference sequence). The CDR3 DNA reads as TGTGCCAGCAGCCCTGGTCTAGCGGTCGAGCAGTACTTC. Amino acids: CASSPGLAVEQYF.

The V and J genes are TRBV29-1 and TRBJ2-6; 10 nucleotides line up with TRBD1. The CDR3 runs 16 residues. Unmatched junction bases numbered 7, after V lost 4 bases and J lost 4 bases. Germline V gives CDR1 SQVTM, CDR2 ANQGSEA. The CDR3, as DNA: TGCAGCGTTGTTCGGACAGGGGGGACAGGGGCCAACGTCCTGACTTTC. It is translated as CSVVRTGGTGANVLTF.

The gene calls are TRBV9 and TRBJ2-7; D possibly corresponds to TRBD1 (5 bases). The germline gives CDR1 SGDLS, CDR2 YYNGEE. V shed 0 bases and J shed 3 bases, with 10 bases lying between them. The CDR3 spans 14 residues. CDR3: CASSVDRSFYEQYF. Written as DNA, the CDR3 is TGTGCCAGCAGCGTAGACAGGAGCTTCTACGAGCAGTACTTC.

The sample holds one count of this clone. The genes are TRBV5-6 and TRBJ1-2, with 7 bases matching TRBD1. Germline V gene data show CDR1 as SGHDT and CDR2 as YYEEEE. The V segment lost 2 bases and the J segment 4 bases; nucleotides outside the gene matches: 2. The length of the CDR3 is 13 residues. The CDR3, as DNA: TGTGCCAGCAGCTTCGGGACAGCCTATGGCTACACCTTC. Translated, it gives CASSFGTAYGYTF. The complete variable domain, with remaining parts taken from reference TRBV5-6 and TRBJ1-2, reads DAGVTQSPTHLIKTRGQQVTLRCSPKSGHDTVSWYQQALGQGPQFIFQYYEEEERQRGNFPDRFSGHQFPNYSSELNVNALLLGDSALYLCASSFGTAYGYTFGSGTRLTVV.

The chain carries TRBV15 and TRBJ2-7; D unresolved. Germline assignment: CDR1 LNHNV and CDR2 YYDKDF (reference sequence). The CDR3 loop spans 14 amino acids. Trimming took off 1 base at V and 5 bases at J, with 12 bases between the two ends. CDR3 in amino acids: CATSRVTRINEQYF. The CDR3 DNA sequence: TGTGCCACCAGCAGAGTGACCAGGATCAACGAGCAGTACTTC.